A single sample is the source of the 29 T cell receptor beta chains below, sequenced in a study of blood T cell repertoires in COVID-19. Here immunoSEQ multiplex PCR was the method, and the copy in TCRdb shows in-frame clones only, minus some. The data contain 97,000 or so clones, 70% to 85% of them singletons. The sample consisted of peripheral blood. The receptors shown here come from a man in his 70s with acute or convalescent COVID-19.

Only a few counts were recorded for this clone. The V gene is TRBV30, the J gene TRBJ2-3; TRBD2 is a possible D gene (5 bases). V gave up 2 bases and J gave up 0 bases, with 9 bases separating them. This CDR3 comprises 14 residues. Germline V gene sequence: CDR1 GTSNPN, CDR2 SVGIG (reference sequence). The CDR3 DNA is TGTGCCTGGAGTATGGGGAGAAGCACAGATACGCAGTATTTT. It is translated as CAWSMGRSTDTQYF.

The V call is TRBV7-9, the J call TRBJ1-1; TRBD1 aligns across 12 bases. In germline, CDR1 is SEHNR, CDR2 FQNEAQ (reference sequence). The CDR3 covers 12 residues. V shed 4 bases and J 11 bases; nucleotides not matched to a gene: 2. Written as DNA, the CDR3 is TGTGCCAGCAGCTCCGGGACAGGGGGCGCTTTCTTT. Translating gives CASSSGTGGAFF. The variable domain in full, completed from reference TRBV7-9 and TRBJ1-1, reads DTGVSQNPRHKITKRGQNVTFRCDPISEHNRLYWYRQTLGQGPEFLTYFQNEAQLEKSRLLSDRFSAERPKGSFSTLEIQRTEQGDSAMYLCASSSGTGGAFFGQGTRLTVV.

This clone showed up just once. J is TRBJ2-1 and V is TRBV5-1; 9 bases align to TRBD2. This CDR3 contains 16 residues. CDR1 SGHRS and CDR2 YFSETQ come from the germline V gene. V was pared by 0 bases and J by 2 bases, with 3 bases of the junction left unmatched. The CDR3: CASSLAGGGAYNEQFF. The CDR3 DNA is TGCGCCAGCAGCTTGGCCGGCGGGGGGGCCTACAATGAGCAGTTCTTC.

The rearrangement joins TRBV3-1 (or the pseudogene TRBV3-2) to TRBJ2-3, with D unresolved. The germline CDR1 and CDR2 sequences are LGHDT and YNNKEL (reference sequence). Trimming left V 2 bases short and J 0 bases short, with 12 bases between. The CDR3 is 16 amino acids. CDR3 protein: CASSQSGVRSTDTQYF. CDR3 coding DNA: TGTGCCAGCAGCCAATCTGGAGTACGTAGCACAGATACGCAGTATTTT.

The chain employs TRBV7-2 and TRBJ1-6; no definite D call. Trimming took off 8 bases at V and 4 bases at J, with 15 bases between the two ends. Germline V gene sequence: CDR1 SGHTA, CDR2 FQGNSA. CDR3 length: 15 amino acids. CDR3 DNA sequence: TGTGCCAGCTCTCTCAGTGGCTTTTATAATTCACCCCTCCACTTT. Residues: CASSLSGFYNSPLHF.

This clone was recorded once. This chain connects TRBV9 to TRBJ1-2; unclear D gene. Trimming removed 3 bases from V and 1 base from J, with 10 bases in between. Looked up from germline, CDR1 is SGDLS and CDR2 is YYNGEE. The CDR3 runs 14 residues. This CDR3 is CASSEGLSNYGYTF. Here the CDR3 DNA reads TGTGCCAGCAGCGAAGGACTGAGTAACTATGGCTACACCTTC.

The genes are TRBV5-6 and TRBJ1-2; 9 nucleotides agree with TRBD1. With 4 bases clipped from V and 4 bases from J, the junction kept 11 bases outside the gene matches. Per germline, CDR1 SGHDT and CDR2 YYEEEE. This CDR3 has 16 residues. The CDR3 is CASSQSFGQGSYGYTF. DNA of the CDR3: TGTGCCAGCAGCCAATCATTCGGACAGGGGAGCTATGGCTACACCTTC.

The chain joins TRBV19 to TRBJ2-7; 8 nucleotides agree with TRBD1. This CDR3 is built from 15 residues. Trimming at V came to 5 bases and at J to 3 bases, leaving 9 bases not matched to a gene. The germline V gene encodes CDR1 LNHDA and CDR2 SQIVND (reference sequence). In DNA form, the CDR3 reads TGTGCCAGTAGTCCCCGGACAGGGTACTTCTACGAGCAGTACTTC. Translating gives CASSPRTGYFYEQYF.

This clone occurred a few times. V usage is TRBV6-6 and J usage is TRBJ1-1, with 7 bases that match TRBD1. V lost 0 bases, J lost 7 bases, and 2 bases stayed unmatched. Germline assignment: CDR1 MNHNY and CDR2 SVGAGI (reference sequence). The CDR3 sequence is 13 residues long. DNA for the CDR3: TGTGCCAGCAGTTACTCGGGACAGAATGAAGCTTTCTTT. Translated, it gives CASSYSGQNEAFF.

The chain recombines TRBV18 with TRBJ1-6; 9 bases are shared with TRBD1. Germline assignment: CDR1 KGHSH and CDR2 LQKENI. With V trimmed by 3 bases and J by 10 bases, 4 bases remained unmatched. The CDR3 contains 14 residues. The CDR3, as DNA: TGTGCCAGCTCACCTGACAGGGGGGAGTCACCCCTCCACTTT. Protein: CASSPDRGESPLHF.

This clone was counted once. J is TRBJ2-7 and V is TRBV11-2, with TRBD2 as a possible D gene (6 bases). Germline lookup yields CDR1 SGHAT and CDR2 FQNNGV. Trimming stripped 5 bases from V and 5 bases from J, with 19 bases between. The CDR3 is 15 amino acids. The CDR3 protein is CASSPATGTQDEQYF. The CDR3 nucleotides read TGTGCCAGCAGCCCAGCCACCGGGACTCAAGACGAGCAGTACTTC. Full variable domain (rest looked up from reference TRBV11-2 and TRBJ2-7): EAGVAQSPRYKIIEKRQSVAFWCNPISGHATLYWYQQILGQGPKLLIQFQNNGVVDDSQLPKDRFSAERLKGVDSTLKIQPAKLEDSAVYLCASSPATGTQDEQYFGPGTRLTVT.

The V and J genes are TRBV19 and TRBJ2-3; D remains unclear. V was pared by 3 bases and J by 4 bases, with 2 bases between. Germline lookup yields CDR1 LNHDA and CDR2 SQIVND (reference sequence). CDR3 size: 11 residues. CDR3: CASSISDTQYF. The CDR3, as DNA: TGTGCCAGTAGTATCTCAGATACGCAGTATTTT.

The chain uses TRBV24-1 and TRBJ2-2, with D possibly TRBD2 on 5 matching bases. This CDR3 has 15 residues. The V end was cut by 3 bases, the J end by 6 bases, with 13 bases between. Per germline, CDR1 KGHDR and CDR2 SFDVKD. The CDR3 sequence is CATSDTRLPPGELFF. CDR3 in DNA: TGTGCCACCAGTGATACGAGACTACCCCCCGGGGAGCTGTTTTTT.

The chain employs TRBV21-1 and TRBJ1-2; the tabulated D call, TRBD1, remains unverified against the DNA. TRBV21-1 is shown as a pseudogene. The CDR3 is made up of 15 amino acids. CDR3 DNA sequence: TGTGCCAGCATAAAACCAGGACAGGGGTGCTATGGCTACACCTTC. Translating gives CASIKPGQGCYGYTF.

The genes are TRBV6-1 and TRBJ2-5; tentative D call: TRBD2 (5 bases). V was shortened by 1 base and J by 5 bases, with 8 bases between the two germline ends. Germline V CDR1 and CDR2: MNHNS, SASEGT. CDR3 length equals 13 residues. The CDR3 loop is CASSEVRRETQYF. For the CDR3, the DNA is TGTGCCAGCAGTGAAGTAAGGAGGGAGACCCAGTACTTC.

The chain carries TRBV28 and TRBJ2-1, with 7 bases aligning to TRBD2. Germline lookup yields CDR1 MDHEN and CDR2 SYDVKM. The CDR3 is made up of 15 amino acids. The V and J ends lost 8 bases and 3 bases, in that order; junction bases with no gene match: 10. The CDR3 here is CASPPPSGLYNEQFF. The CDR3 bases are TGTGCCAGCCCTCCCCCTAGCGGCCTCTACAATGAGCAGTTCTTC. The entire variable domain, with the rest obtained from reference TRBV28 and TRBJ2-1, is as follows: DVKVTQSSRYLVKRTGEKVFLECVQDMDHENMFWYRQDPGLGLRLIYFSYDVKMKEKGDIPEGYSVSREKKERFSLILESASTNQTSMYLCASPPPSGLYNEQFFGPGTRLTVL.

CDR3 in amino acids: CASSFQDGAPLHF. In DNA, the CDR3 is TGTGCCAGCAGCTTTCAAGACGGGGCACCCCTCCACTTT. The chain uses TRBV7-9 and TRBJ1-6; the D is unclear. The germline gives CDR1 SEHNR, CDR2 FQNEAQ (reference sequence). The CDR3 runs 13 residues. Trimming stripped 3 bases from V and 11 bases from J, with 11 bases between. Complete variable domain (other parts from reference TRBV7-9 and TRBJ1-6): DTGVSQNPRHKITKRGQNVTFRCDPISEHNRLYWYRQTLGQGPEFLTYFQNEAQLEKSRLLSDRFSAERPKGSFSTLEIQRTEQGDSAMYLCASSFQDGAPLHFGNGTRLTVT.

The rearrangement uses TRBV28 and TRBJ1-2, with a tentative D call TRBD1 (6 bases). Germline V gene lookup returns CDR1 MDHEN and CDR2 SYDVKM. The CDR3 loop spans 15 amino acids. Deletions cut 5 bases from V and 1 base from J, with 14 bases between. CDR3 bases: TGTGCCAGCAGTACTTCAGGGGTGTTTAACTATGGCTACACCTTC. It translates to CASSTSGVFNYGYTF.

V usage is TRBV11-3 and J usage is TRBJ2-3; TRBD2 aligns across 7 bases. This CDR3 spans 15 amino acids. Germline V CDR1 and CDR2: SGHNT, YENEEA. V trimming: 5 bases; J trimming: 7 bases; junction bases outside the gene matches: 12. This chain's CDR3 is CASSRTSAITNTQYF. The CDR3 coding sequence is TGTGCCAGCAGCCGAACTAGCGCGATAACCAATACGCAGTATTTT.

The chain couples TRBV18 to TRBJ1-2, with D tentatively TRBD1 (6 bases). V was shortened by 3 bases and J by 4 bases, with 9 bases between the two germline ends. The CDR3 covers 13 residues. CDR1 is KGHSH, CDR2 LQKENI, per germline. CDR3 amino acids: CASSPQDSYGYTF. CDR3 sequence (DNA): TGTGCCAGCTCACCTCAGGACAGCTATGGCTACACCTTC.

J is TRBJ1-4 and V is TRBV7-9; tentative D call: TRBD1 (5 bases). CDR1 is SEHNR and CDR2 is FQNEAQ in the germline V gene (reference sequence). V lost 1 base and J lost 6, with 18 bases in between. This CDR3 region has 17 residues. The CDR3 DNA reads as TGTGCCAGCAGCTTAGGACGTAGGGGATTGACTTATGAAAAACTGTTTTTT. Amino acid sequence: CASSLGRRGLTYEKLFF. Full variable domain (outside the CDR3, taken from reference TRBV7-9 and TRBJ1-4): DTGVSQNPRHKITKRGQNVTFRCDPISEHNRLYWYRQTLGQGPEFLTYFQNEAQLEKSRLLSDRFSAERPKGSFSTLEIQRTEQGDSAMYLCASSLGRRGLTYEKLFFGSGTQLSVL.

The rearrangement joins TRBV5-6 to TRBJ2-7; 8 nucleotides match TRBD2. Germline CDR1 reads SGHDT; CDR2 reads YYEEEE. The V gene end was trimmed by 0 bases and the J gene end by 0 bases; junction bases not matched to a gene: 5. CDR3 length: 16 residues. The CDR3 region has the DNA TGTGCCAGCAGCTTGGAAGGCGGGAGGCTCTCCTACGAGCAGTACTTC. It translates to CASSLEGGRLSYEQYF.

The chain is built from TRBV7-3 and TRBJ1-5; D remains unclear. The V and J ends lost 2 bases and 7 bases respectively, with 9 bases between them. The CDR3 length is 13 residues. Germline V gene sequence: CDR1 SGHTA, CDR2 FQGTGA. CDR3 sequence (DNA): TGTGCCAGCAGCTTATCCCGGGGACAGCCCCAGCATTTT. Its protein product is CASSLSRGQPQHF.

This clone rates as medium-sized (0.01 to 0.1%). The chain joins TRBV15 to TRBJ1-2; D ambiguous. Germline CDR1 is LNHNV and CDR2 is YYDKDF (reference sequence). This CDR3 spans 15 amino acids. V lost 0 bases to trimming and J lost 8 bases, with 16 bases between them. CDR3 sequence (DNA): TGTGCCACCAGCAGAGATCGTATTCAAGTGAGGGGCTACACCTTC. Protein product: CATSRDRIQVRGYTF.

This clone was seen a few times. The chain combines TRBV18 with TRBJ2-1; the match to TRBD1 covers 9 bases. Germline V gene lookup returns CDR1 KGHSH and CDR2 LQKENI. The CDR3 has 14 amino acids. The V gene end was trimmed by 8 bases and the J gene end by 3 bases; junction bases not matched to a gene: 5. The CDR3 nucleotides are TGTGCCAGCGGGGGACAGGGTGGCTACAATGAGCAGTTCTTC. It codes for CASGGQGGYNEQFF.

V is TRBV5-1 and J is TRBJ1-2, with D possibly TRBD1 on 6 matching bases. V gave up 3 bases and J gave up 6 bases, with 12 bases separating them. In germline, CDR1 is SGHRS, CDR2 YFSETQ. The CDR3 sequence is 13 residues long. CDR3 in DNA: TGCGCCAGCAGCTGGGAGGGGGGCGATGGCTACACCTTC. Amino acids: CASSWEGGDGYTF.

The CDR3 reads CASSVTGVQSEKLFF. CDR3 nucleotides: TGCGCCAGCAGCGTGACAGGGGTCCAAAGTGAAAAACTGTTTTTT. The chain joins TRBV5-1 to TRBJ1-4; TRBD1 matches at 8 bases. Germline CDR1 SGHRS, CDR2 YFSETQ. With 4 bases clipped from V and 7 bases from J, the junction kept 9 bases outside the gene matches. CDR3 length: 15 residues.

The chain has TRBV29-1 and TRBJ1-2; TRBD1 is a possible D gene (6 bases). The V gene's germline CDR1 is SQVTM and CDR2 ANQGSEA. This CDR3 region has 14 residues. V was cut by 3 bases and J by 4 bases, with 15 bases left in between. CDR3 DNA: TGCAGCGTTGACATTTTACAGGGTAGCTATGGCTACACCTTC. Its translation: CSVDILQGSYGYTF.

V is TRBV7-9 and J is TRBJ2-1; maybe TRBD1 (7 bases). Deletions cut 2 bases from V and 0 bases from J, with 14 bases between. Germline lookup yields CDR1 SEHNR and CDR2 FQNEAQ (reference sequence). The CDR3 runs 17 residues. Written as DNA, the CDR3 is TGTGCCAGCAGCTTAAGGGGGCGGGGTAGCTCCTACAATGAGCAGTTCTTC. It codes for CASSLRGRGSSYNEQFF.